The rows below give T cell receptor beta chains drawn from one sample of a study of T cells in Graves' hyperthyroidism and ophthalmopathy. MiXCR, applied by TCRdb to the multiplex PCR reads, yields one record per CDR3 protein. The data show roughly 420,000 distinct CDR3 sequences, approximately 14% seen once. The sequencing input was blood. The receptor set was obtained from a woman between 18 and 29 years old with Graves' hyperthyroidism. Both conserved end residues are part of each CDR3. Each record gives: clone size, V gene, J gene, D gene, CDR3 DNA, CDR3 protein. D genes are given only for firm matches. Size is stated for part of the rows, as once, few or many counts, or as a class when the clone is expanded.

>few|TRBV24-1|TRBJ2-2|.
TGTGCCACACGGGGCAGGGGAGGAAACACCGGGGAGCTGTTTTTT
CATRGRGGNTGELFF
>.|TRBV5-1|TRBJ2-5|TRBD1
TGCGCCAGCAGCTCGGACAGGTCGTGGACCCAGTACTTC
CASSSDRSWTQYF
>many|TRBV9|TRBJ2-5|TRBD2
TGTGCCAGCAGCGTAGATCCGGGGGGGAGGGAGACCCAGTACTTC
CASSVDPGGRETQYF
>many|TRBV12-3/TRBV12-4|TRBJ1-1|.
TGTGCCAGCAGTTTAGAAGGGCCTGAAGCTTTCTTT
CASSLEGPEAFF
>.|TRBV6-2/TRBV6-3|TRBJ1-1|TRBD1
TGTGCCAGCAGTTATCTAGGCAGGGGGTATTCTGAAGCTTTCTTT
CASSYLGRGYSEAFF
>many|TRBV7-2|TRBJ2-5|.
TGTGCCAGCAGCTTACTCCTCGGTCAAGAGACCCAGTACTTC
CASSLLLGQETQYF
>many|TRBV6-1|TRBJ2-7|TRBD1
TGTGCCAGCATTAGAACCGGGACAGGGGGTGACGAGCAGTACTTC
CASIRTGTGGDEQYF
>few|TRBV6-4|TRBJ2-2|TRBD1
TGTGCCAGCAGTGATAGGGGGCTGGACACCGGGGAGCTGTTTTTT
CASSDRGLDTGELFF
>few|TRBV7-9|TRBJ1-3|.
TGTGCCAGCAGCTTCGGACAAAACACCGTATATTTT
CASSFGQNTVYF
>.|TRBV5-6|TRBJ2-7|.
TGTGCCAGCAGCTTAGGGTTTGTTACCTACGAGCAGTACTTC
CASSLGFVTYEQYF
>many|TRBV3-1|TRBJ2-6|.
TGTGCCAGCAGCCAAGTTTTCTCTGGGGCCAACGTCCTGACTTTC
CASSQVFSGANVLTF
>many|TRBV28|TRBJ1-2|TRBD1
TGTGCCAGCAGTCCGACTGGGGCAGGGGGGAACTATGGCTACACCTTC
CASSPTGAGGNYGYTF
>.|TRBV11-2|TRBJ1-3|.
TGTGCCAGCAGCCAACGGGTCTCTGGAAACACCATATATTTT
CASSQRVSGNTIYF
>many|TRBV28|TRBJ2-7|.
TGTGCCAGCAGAGGTGGCGGGAAGAGGGGCGAGCAGTACTTC
CASRGGGKRGEQYF
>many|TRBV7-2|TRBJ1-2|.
TGTGCCAGCAGCTTTTTCGTCAGAACCAACTATGGCTACACCTTC
CASSFFVRTNYGYTF
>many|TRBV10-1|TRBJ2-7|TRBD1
TGCGCCAGCCCGGGACAGGGGCCTTCCTACGAGCAGTACTTC
CASPGQGPSYEQYF
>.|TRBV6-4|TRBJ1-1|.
TGTGCCAGCAGGACCAATTCGAAAACTGAAGCTTTCTTT
CASRTNSKTEAFF
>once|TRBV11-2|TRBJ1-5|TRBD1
TGCGCCAGCAGCCAAGATGGGGGACAGGGTATTGAGCCCCAGCATTTT
CASSQDGGQGIEPQHF
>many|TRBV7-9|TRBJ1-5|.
TGTGCCAGCAGCTTAGAGGCCATCCCCCTGTATAGCAATCAGCCCCAGCATTTT
CASSLEAIPLYSNQPQHF
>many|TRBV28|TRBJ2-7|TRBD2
TGTGCCAGCAGTTCAGAGTGGGAGGGAACCTACGAGCAGTACTTC
CASSSEWEGTYEQYF
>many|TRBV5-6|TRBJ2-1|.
TGTGCCAGCAGCTTGGGGCTGTCTGAGTATGAGCAGTTCTTC
CASSLGLSEYEQFF
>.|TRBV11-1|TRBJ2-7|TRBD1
TGTGCCAGCAGCTTATGGACAGGTACCTACGAGCAGTACTTC
CASSLWTGTYEQYF
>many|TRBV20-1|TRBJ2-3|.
TGCAGTGCGGGGGAAAGCACAGATACGCAGTATTTT
CSAGESTDTQYF
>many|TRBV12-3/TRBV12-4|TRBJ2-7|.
TGTGCCAGCAGCCCGGGGGTCTACGAGCAGTACTTC
CASSPGVYEQYF
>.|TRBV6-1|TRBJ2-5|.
TGTGCCAGCAGGAGAAGACAGACACAAGAGACCCAGTACTTC
CASRRRQTQETQYF
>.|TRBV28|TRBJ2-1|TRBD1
TGTGCCAGCAGTGCCTGGACAGGGGGAACCTACAATGAGCAGTTCTTC
CASSAWTGGTYNEQFF
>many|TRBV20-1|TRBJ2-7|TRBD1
TGCAGTGCCTATGGACAGGACAGTCCCTACGAGCAGTACTTC
CSAYGQDSPYEQYF
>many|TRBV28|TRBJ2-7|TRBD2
TGTGCCAGCATCCCAGCGGGAGGGCCAGTCGAGCAGTACTTC
CASIPAGGPVEQYF
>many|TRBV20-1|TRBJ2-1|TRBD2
TGCAGTGCCAGATCCCCCGGGACTAGCGGGTACAATGAGCAGTTCTTC
CSARSPGTSGYNEQFF
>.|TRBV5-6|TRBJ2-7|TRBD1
TGTGCCAGCAGCTTGGTGAGGGGGCAATGGGAGCAGTACTTC
CASSLVRGQWEQYF
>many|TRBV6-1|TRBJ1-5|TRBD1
TGTGCCAGCAGCCCCGGGACAGGGTTCCAGCCCCAGCATTTT
CASSPGTGFQPQHF
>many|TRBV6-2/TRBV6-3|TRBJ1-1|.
TGTGCCACCCAAAATTGGGGACAACTGAACACTGAAGCTTTCTTT
CATQNWGQLNTEAFF
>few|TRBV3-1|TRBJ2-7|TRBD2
TGTGCCAGCAGCCCCACCGGGACTAGCGGGGGGAAGCAGTACTTC
CASSPTGTSGGKQYF
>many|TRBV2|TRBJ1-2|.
TGTGCCAGCAGTGAATTAGGGGGGCGCGATGGCTACACCTTC
CASSELGGRDGYTF
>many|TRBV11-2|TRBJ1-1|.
TGTGCCAGCAGCTTAGAGGGAGGGAACACTGAAGCTTTCTTT
CASSLEGGNTEAFF
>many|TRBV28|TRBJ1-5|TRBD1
TGTGCCAGCAGACGGGACAGGGGATTATATAGCAATCAGCCCCAGCATTTT
CASRRDRGLYSNQPQHF
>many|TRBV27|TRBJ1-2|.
TGTGCCAGCAGTTTCGACAGGTTCTATGGCTACACCTTC
CASSFDRFYGYTF
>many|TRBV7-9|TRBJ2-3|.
TGTGCCAGCAGCCTTGTAGTGGGACGGCAACACACAGATACGCAGTATTTT
CASSLVVGRQHTDTQYF
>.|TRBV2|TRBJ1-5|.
TGTGCCAGCAGTGCTAGCGGGGGGGCCGGGGAGACCCAGCATTTT
CASSASGGAGETQHF
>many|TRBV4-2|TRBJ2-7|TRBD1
TGTGCCAGCAGCCAAGAAGGGGGCCTAGTCATCGAGCAGTACTTC
CASSQEGGLVIEQYF
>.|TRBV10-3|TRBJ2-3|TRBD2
TGTGCCATCAGTAAACTTAGCGGGAGGGGCGGCACAGATACGCAGTATTTT
CAISKLSGRGGTDTQYF
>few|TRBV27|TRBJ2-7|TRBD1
TGTGCCAGCAGTTCCAAGGGGAGAGACAGGGTAGGCTACGAGCAGTACTTC
CASSSKGRDRVGYEQYF
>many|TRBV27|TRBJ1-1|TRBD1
TGTGCCAGCAGTTCCTATCGCGGACAGGGCGTCACTGAAGCTTTCTTT
CASSSYRGQGVTEAFF
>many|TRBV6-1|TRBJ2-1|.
TGTGCCTCTAAACAGGACTCACCCTACAATGAGCAGTTCTTC
CASKQDSPYNEQFF
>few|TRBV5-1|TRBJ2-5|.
TGCGCCAGCAGCTTGGGGTGGTACCAAGAGACCCAGTACTTC
CASSLGWYQETQYF
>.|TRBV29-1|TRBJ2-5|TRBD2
TGCAGCGTTGAATCCGGGACTAGCGGGGGCCCGATGAGAGAGACCCAGTACTTC
CSVESGTSGGPMRETQYF
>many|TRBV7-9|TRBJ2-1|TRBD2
TGTGCCAGCAGTTTGACCGGGACTAGCGGAAATGAGCAGTTCTTC
CASSLTGTSGNEQFF